This section outlines one TCR beta chain sequence together with its context. The repertoire was sequenced with immunoSEQ multiplex PCR; TCRdb's copy has only in-frame clones and lacks some. The sample has about 100,000 clones, roughly 85% seen once. CDR3 length: 15 residues. Trimming took 5 bases from V and 2 from J, leaving 14 bases between them. CDR1 is KGHSH and CDR2 is LQKENI in the germline V gene. This sample is part of a study of identifying expanded T cells in peripheral blood. This clonotype originated in a person between 18 and 70 years old in good health. Material for sequencing was blood. This rearrangement joins TRBV18 to TRBJ2-3; maybe TRBD1 (5 bases). The CDR3 bases are TGTGCCAGCTCAAATACTGGGGCGCCCACAGATACGCAGTATTTT. Its translation is CASSNTGAPTDTQYF.